This T cell receptor (beta chain) came from a study of cytomegalovirus exposure and HLA in healthy donors. Study results and limitations: Under in vitro conditions, three CMV-associated chains were confirmed as specific for CMV antigens.

PCR employed 60 Vbeta and 13 Jbeta primers. Method: immunoSEQ multiplex PCR; TCRdb's copy keeps in-frame clones and lacks some. Among around 200,000 clones listed, 82% were seen once. In regard to this clone: The antigen remains unidentified.

This cohort consisted of healthy bone marrow donors. The CDR3 is made up of 17 amino acids. Germline loops: CDR1 MGHDK, CDR2 SYGVNS. Trimming cost V 1 base and J 1 base; bases outside gene matches: 9. The sequence derives from a man between 35 and 55 years old in good health and CMV-seropositive. The rearrangement uses TRBV25-1 and TRBJ1-1; TRBD1 agrees at 7 bases. Sequencing input: PBMCs. The CDR3 loop reads CASSESSGDSRNTEAFF. The DNA of the CDR3 is TGTGCCAGCAGTGAATCATCGGGGGACAGTAGGAACACTGAAGCTTTCTTT.